Below are 8 T cell receptor beta chains sequenced from a single sample in a study of blood T cells in healthy people across ages. A sample-barcoded 5' primer and a J-beta primer mix were used in a second PCR of roughly 7 to 12 cycles. MiXCR was run by TCRdb on the 5' RACE reads, yielding one entry per CDR3 protein. Counted here are 850,000 to 950,000 distinct CDR3 sequences, about 30% occurring once; the ten biggest clones make up approximately 15%. Input material: blood. Every receptor here comes from a woman of 80 years or more in good health.

The table lists this clonotype with many counts. The chain uses TRBV2 and TRBJ2-1; 7 bases line up with TRBD1. From germline, CDR1 is SNHLY and CDR2 FYNNEI. CDR3 length equals 11 residues. V lost 10 bases, J lost 7 bases, and 4 bases stayed unmatched. The CDR3 DNA reads as TGTGCCAACGGACAGGTAAATGAGCAGTTCTTC. Translating it yields CANGQVNEQFF.

This clonotype was seen a handful of times. This chain uses TRBV6-1 with TRBJ1-3; 7 bases match TRBD1. The length of the CDR3 is 19 residues. The J segment lost 4 bases and the V segment lost 5 bases, leaving 20 bases of the junction unmatched. Germline-derived CDR1 and CDR2 are MNHNS and SASEGT. The CDR3, as DNA: TGTGCCAGCAGTAAACTATTACTTGACAGGGCCGGGGACGGAAACACCATATATTTT. Encoded protein: CASSKLLLDRAGDGNTIYF.

The chain recombines TRBV6-6 with TRBJ2-5; D possibly corresponds to TRBD2 (6 bases). The CDR3 has 16 residues. The germline V gene encodes CDR1 MNHNY and CDR2 SVGAGI (reference sequence). V was cut by 4 bases and J by 2 bases, with 17 bases left in between. The CDR3 DNA follows: TGTGCCAGCAGTTCCCCACGGGACTCCTTACAAGAGACCCAGTACTTC. Translating gives CASSSPRDSLQETQYF.

The rearrangement uses TRBV7-9 and TRBJ2-1; TRBD1 might be the D (5 bases). V was shortened by 2 bases and J by 0 bases, with 11 bases between the two germline ends. This CDR3 has 16 residues. Germline V gene sequence: CDR1 SEHNR, CDR2 FQNEAQ (reference sequence). CDR3 bases: TGTGCCAGCAGCTTAAGACAGTTATCCTCCTACAATGAGCAGTTCTTC. This codes for CASSLRQLSSYNEQFF. Drawing the rest from reference TRBV7-9 and TRBJ2-1, the complete variable domain is DTGVSQNPRHKITKRGQNVTFRCDPISEHNRLYWYRQTLGQGPEFLTYFQNEAQLEKSRLLSDRFSAERPKGSFSTLEIQRTEQGDSAMYLCASSLRQLSSYNEQFFGPGTRLTVL.

This clonotype was found a few times. V gene TRBV18 combines with J gene TRBJ2-7; TRBD1 might be the D (5 bases). The CDR3 sequence is 14 residues long. V gave up 0 bases and J gave up 2 bases, with 8 bases separating them. From germline, CDR1 is KGHSH and CDR2 LQKENI. CDR3 sequence: CASSPPRQPYEQYF. CDR3 DNA sequence: TGTGCCAGCTCACCACCGAGACAGCCCTACGAGCAGTACTTC.

At least ten counts were recorded for this clonotype. The V and J genes are TRBV7-2 and TRBJ2-1; 8 bases are shared with TRBD1. Germline trimming cut 4 bases from V and 4 bases from J; bases unmatched to any gene: 6. Germline assignment: CDR1 SGHTA and CDR2 FQGNSA. This CDR3 contains 15 residues. CDR3 bases: TGTGCCAGCAGCTCCTCAGGACAGGGATACAATGAGCAGTTCTTC. This translates into CASSSSGQGYNEQFF.

The table lists this clonotype with a count of one. J is TRBJ2-7 and V is TRBV28; possibly TRBD1 for D (6 bases). Per the germline V gene, CDR1 is MDHEN and CDR2 is SYDVKM. CDR3 length: 15 residues. V was pared by 8 bases and J by 4 bases, with 21 bases between. The CDR3 sequence: CASEGHRFDNYEQYF. DNA of the CDR3: TGTGCCAGCGAGGGACACCGATTCGATAATTACGAGCAGTACTTC.

Ten or more counts support this clonotype. This chain uses TRBV7-2 with TRBJ2-5, with D perhaps matching TRBD1 or TRBD2 (5 bases each). From germline, CDR1 is SGHTA and CDR2 FQGNSA. The CDR3 is made up of 15 amino acids. Trimming shortened V by 5 bases and J by 1 base, and 14 bases separated the two germline ends. The CDR3 DNA reads as TGTGCCAGCAGCACCCCGCACGGGGCCCAAGAGACCCAGTACTTC. Translation gives CASSTPHGAQETQYF.